This is a list of T cell receptor beta chains from one sample in a study of blood T cell repertoires in COVID-19. Sequencing was performed with immunoSEQ multiplex PCR; in TCRdb, only in-frame clones are kept and a portion is missing. Here the sample spans approximately 220,000 clones, 75% to 85% being singletons. The sequenced sample consisted of PBMCs or T cells enriched from blood (not recorded which). Every receptor here comes from a woman aged 40 to 50 with acute COVID-19. The CDR3 runs from the conserved cysteine through the conserved F or W. A D gene is named only where the DNA matches it firmly.

V gene: TRBV5-1
CDR3 length: 15
J gene: TRBJ1-1
D gene: NA
CDR3 protein: CASSPVPTGNTEAFF

V gene: TRBV18
CDR3 length: 16
J gene: TRBJ2-7
D gene: TRBD1
CDR3 protein: CASSPLPQGASYEQYF

V gene: TRBV7-2
CDR3 length: 13
J gene: TRBJ2-7
D gene: TRBD2
CDR3 protein: CASSFNGGGEQYF

V gene: TRBV2
CDR3 length: 14
J gene: TRBJ1-4
D gene: TRBD1
CDR3 protein: CASRPTGFGEKLFF

V gene: TRBV3-1/TRBV3-2
CDR3 length: 14
J gene: TRBJ2-7
D gene: NA
CDR3 protein: CASSQVPYLSEQYF

V gene: TRBV11-3
CDR3 length: 13
J gene: TRBJ2-7
D gene: NA
CDR3 protein: CASSLGGRGEQYF

V gene: TRBV28
CDR3 length: 13
J gene: TRBJ2-1
D gene: NA
CDR3 protein: CASSLPGVNEQFF

V gene: TRBV12-5
CDR3 length: 15
J gene: TRBJ2-2
D gene: NA
CDR3 protein: CASGPGGPNTGELFF

V gene: TRBV5-4
CDR3 length: 16
J gene: TRBJ2-7
D gene: NA
CDR3 protein: CASSLNTWGPTYEQYF

V gene: TRBV9
CDR3 length: 15
J gene: TRBJ1-5
D gene: NA
CDR3 protein: CASSPTGYSNQPQHF

V gene: TRBV19
CDR3 length: 13
J gene: TRBJ1-3
D gene: NA
CDR3 protein: CASKTVNGNTIYF

V gene: TRBV4-3
CDR3 length: 19
J gene: TRBJ2-1
D gene: TRBD2
CDR3 protein: CASSQALIREGRPYNEQFF

V gene: TRBV5-4
CDR3 length: 16
J gene: TRBJ1-2
D gene: NA
CDR3 protein: CASSLVGGRGPDGYTF

V gene: TRBV18
CDR3 length: 14
J gene: TRBJ1-2
D gene: TRBD1
CDR3 protein: CASSDRQGLDGYTF

V gene: TRBV28
CDR3 length: 15
J gene: TRBJ1-4
D gene: NA
CDR3 protein: CASRGGPSTNEKLFF

V gene: TRBV11-2
CDR3 length: 15
J gene: TRBJ1-1
D gene: TRBD1
CDR3 protein: CASSVLTGTNTEAFF

V gene: TRBV13
CDR3 length: 16
J gene: TRBJ2-3
D gene: NA
CDR3 protein: CASSSSAFTSGDTQYF

V gene: TRBV18
CDR3 length: 15
J gene: TRBJ1-3
D gene: NA
CDR3 protein: CASSPLGRWGNTIYF

V gene: TRBV28
CDR3 length: 11
J gene: TRBJ1-4
D gene: NA
CDR3 protein: CASKGNEKLFF

V gene: TRBV5-8
CDR3 length: 14
J gene: TRBJ1-5
D gene: NA
CDR3 protein: CASSGPTGNQPQHF

V gene: TRBV7-8
CDR3 length: 15
J gene: TRBJ2-1
D gene: TRBD2
CDR3 protein: CASSRGLAGGAEQFF

V gene: TRBV30
CDR3 length: 12
J gene: TRBJ1-1
D gene: TRBD1
CDR3 protein: CAWGDRVTEAFF

V gene: TRBV24-1
CDR3 length: 14
J gene: TRBJ1-2
D gene: NA
CDR3 protein: CATSSASVLYGYTF

V gene: TRBV5-1
CDR3 length: 15
J gene: TRBJ2-1
D gene: NA
CDR3 protein: CASSSTGSGYNEQFF

V gene: TRBV28
CDR3 length: 17
J gene: TRBJ2-5
D gene: TRBD2
CDR3 protein: CASTPLTSGRVAETQYF

V gene: TRBV19
CDR3 length: 19
J gene: TRBJ1-5
D gene: TRBD1
CDR3 protein: CASGTKQGATGRIGQPQHF

V gene: TRBV6-4
CDR3 length: 14
J gene: TRBJ2-2
D gene: TRBD1
CDR3 protein: CASSEGQDTGELFF

V gene: TRBV28
CDR3 length: 16
J gene: TRBJ1-5
D gene: NA
CDR3 protein: CASGSTLGFRNQPQHF

V gene: TRBV7-2
CDR3 length: 14
J gene: TRBJ1-1
D gene: TRBD1
CDR3 protein: CASSFGQGGTEAFF

V gene: TRBV30
CDR3 length: 13
J gene: TRBJ1-1
D gene: TRBD1
CDR3 protein: CAWGTGLNTEAFF

V gene: TRBV27
CDR3 length: 14
J gene: TRBJ2-7
D gene: TRBD2
CDR3 protein: CASSPGTRTYEQYF

V gene: TRBV11-2
CDR3 length: 16
J gene: TRBJ1-1
D gene: TRBD1
CDR3 protein: CASSPRDRGMNTEAFF

V gene: TRBV27
CDR3 length: 15
J gene: TRBJ2-7
D gene: NA
CDR3 protein: CASSSMDRDSYEQYF

V gene: TRBV28
CDR3 length: 13
J gene: TRBJ1-2
D gene: TRBD1
CDR3 protein: CASTITGDYGYTF

V gene: TRBV4-3
CDR3 length: 16
J gene: TRBJ2-3
D gene: NA
CDR3 protein: CASSQVVAQSEGAQYF

V gene: TRBV9
CDR3 length: 15
J gene: TRBJ2-1
D gene: TRBD2
CDR3 protein: CASSVMAGAVNEQFF

V gene: TRBV5-6
CDR3 length: 15
J gene: TRBJ2-2
D gene: TRBD1
CDR3 protein: CASSVPGQDTGELFF

V gene: TRBV7-2
CDR3 length: 14
J gene: TRBJ2-1
D gene: NA
CDR3 protein: CASSLRSGYNEQFF

V gene: TRBV2
CDR3 length: 15
J gene: TRBJ1-2
D gene: TRBD1
CDR3 protein: CASIQDRGPGDGYTF